The 2 T cell receptor beta chains below were found in one sample sequenced in a study of blood T cell repertoires in COVID-19. Measured with immunoSEQ multiplex PCR; TCRdb has only the in-frame clones, and not every one. This sample has 390,000 or so clones, with roughly 89% found just once. The sample was peripheral blood. These receptors were taken from a man between 18 and 29 years old with active or convalescent COVID-19.

V is TRBV5-4 and J is TRBJ2-3; 7 bases align to TRBD2. After removal of 4 bases from V and 2 bases from J, the junction contained 7 bases not matched to a gene. The CDR3 is made up of 15 amino acids. From germline, CDR1 is SGHNT and CDR2 YYREEE (reference sequence). CDR3 nucleotides: TGTGCCAGCAGCCCCGCGGGAGAATACACAGATACGCAGTATTTT. It translates to CASSPAGEYTDTQYF.

There are a few counts of this clone. This chain uses TRBV7-9 with TRBJ2-7, with D tentatively TRBD1 (6 bases). CDR1 is SEHNR, CDR2 FQNEAQ, per germline (reference sequence). V lost 6 bases and J 0 bases, leaving 12 bases between the germline ends. The length of the CDR3 is 14 residues. CDR3 nucleotide sequence: TGTGCCAGCAGTGGGGGCCTTGGCTCCTACGAGCAGTACTTC. This encodes CASSGGLGSYEQYF.